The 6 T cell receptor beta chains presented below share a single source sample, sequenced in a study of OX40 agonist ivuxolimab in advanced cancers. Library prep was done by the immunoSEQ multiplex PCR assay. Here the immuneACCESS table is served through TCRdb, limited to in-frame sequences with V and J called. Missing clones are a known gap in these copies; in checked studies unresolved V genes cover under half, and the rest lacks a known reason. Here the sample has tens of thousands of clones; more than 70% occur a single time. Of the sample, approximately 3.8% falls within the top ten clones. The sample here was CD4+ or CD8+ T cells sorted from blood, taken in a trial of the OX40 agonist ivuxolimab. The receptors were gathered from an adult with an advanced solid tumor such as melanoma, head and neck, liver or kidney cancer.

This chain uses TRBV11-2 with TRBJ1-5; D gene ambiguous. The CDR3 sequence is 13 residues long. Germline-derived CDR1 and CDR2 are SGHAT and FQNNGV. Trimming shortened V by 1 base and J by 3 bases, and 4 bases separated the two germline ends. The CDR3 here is CASSLAVNQPQHF. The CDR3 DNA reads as TGTGCCAGCAGCTTAGCCGTCAATCAGCCCCAGCATTTT.

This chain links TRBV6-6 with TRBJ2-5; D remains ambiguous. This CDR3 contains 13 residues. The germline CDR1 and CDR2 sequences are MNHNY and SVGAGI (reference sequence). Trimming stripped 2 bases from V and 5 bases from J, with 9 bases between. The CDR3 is CASSYVGMETQYF. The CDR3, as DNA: TGTGCCAGCAGTTACGTGGGAATGGAGACCCAGTACTTC.

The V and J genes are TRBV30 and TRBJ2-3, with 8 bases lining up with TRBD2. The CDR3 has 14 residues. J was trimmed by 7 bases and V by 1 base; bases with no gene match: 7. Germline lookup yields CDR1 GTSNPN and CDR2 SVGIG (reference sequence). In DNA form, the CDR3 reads TGTGCCTGGAGTGCGGGGGGGCAAGTGTATACGCAGTATTTT. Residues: CAWSAGGQVYTQYF.

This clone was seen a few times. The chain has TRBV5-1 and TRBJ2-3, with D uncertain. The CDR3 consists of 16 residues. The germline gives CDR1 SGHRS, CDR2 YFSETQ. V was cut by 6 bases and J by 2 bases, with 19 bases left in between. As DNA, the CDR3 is TGCGCCAGCAACAATAACCCAACGGGCCCCACAGATACGCAGTATTTT. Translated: CASNNNPTGPTDTQYF.

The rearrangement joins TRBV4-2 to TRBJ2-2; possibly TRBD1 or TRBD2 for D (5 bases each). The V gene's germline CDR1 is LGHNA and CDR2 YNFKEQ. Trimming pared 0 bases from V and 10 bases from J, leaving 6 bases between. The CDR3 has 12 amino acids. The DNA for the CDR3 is TGTGCCAGCAGCCAAGAGGGGGAGGAGCTGTTTTTT. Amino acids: CASSQEGEELFF.

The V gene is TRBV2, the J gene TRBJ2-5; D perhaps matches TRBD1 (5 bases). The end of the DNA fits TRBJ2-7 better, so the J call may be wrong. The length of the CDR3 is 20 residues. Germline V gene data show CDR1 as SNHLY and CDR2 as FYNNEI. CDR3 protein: CASMPNGPSAPRETSYEQYF. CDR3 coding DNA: TGTGCCAGCATGCCAAACGGCCCTTCAGCCCCCAGGGAAACTTCCTACGAGCAGTACTTC.